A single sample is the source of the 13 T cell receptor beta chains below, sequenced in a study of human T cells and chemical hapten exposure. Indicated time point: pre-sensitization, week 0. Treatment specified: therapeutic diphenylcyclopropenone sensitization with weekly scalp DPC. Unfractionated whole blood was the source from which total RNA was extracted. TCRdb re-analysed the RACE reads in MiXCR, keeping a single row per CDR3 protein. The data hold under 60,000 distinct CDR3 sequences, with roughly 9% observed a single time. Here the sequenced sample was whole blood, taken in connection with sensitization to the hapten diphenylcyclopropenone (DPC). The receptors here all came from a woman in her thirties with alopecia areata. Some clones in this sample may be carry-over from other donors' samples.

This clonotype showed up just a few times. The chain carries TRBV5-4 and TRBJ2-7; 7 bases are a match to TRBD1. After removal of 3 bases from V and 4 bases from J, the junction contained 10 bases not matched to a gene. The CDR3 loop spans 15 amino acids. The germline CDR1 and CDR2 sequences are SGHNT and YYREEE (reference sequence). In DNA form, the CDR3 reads TGTGCCAGCAGCTATCAGTTGGGACAGAAGTACGAGCAGTACTTC. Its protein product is CASSYQLGQKYEQYF.

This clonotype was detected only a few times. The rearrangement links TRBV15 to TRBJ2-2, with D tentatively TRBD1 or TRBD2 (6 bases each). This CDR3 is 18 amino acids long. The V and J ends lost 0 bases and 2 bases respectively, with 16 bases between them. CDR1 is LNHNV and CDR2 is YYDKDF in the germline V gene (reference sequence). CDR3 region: CATSRELIGGLNTGELFF. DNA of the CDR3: TGTGCCACCAGCAGAGAACTTATCGGGGGCCTAAACACCGGGGAGCTGTTTTTT.

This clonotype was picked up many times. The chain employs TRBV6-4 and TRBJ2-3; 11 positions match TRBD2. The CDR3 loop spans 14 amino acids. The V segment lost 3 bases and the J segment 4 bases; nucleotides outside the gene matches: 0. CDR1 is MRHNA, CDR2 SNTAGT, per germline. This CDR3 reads CASSELAGADTQYF. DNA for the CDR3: TGTGCCAGCAGTGAACTAGCGGGGGCAGATACGCAGTATTTT.

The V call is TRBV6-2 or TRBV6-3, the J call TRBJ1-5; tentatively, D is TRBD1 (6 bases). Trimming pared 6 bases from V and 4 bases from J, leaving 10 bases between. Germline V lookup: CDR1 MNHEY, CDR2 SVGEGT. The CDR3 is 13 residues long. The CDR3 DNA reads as TGTGCCAGCAGAAAGCAGGGGAATCAGCCCCAGCATTTT. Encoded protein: CASRKQGNQPQHF.

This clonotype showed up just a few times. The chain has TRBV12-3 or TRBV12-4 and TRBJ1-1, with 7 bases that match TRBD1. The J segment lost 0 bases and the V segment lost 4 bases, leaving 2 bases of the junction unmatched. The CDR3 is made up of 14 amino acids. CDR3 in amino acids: CASSSGGVNTEAFF. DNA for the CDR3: TGTGCCAGCAGTTCAGGGGGGGTGAACACTGAAGCTTTCTTT.

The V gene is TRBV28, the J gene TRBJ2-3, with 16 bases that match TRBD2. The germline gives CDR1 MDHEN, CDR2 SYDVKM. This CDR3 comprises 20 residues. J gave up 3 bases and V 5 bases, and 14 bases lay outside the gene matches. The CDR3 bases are TGTGCCAGCAGTGGAAATCCGGGACTAGCGGGGGGGCCTGGAACAGATACGCAGTATTTT. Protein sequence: CASSGNPGLAGGPGTDTQYF.

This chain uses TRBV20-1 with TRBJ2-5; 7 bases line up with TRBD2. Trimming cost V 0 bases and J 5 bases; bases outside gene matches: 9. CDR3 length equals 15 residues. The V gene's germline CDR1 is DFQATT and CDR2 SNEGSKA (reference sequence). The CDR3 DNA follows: TGCAGTGCTAGAGATGTGGGGGGGAATCGTGAGACCCAGTACTTC. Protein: CSARDVGGNRETQYF.

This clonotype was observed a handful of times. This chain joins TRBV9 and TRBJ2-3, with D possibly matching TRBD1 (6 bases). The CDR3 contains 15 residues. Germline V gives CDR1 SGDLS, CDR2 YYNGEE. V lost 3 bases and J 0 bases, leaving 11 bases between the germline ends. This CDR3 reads CASSATGTSTDTQYF. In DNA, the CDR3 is TGTGCCAGCAGCGCGACAGGAACTAGCACAGATACGCAGTATTTT.

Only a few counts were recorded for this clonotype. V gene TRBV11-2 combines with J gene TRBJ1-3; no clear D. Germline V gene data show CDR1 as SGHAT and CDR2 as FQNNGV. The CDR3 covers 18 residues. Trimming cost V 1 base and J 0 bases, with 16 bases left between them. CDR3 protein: CASSLVPDQRSSGNTIYF. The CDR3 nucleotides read TGTGCCAGCAGCTTAGTCCCCGACCAGAGAAGCTCTGGAAACACCATATATTTT.

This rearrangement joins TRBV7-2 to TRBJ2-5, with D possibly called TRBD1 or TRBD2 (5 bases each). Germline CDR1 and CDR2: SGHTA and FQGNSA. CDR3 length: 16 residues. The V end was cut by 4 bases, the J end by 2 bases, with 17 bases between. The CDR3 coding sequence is TGTGCCAGCAGCTCAACGTATATCGGGGCACAAGAGACCCAGTACTTC. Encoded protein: CASSSTYIGAQETQYF. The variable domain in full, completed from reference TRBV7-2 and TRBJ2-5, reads GAGVSQSPSNKVTEKGKDVELRCDPISGHTALYWYRQSLGQGLEFLIYFQGNSAPDKSGLPSDRFSAERTGGSVSTLTIQRTQQEDSAVYLCASSSTYIGAQETQYFGPGTRLLVL.

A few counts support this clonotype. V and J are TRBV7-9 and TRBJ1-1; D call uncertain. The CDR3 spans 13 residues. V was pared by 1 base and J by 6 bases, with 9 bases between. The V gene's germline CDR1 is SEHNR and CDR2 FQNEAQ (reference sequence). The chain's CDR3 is CASSLEGGPEAFF. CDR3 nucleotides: TGTGCCAGCAGCTTAGAGGGAGGGCCTGAAGCTTTCTTT.

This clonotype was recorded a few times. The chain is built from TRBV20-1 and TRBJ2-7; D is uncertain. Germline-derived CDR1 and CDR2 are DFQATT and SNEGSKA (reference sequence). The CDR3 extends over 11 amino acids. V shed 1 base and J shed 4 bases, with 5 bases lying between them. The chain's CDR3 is CSARGGYEQYF. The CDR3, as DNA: TGCAGTGCTAGAGGGGGTTACGAGCAGTACTTC.

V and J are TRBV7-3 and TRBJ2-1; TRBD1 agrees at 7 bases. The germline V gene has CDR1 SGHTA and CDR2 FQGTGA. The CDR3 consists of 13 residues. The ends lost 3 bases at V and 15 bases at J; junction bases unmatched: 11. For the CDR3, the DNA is TGTGCCAGCAGCTTTGACAGGGAATCGGCTCGGTTCTTC. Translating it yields CASSFDRESARFF.